Included here is one T cell receptor (beta chain) sequence, with context. What it binds is not known. This entry is derived from a study of OX40 agonist ivuxolimab in advanced cancers. Study-wide context: Patients received the agonistic anti-OX40 (CD134) antibody ivuxolimab. Study observations and caveats: The study found that CD8+ T cells averaged more expanded clones than CD4+. Both blood CD4+ and CD8+ T cells showed clonal growth by week 6 at 0.1 to 3.0 mg/kg.

Some clones are missing from TCRdb's copy, which holds only in-frame ones; the method was immunoSEQ multiplex PCR. Counted here are 30,000 or so clones, about 77% occurring once; the ten biggest clones make up around 10%. Patients with a history of autoimmune disease or on systemic immunosuppression were excluded. The V end lost 0 bases, the J end lost 10 bases, and 13 bases lay between the germline ends. The CDR3 has 15 amino acids. Germline CDR1 reads MNHEY; CDR2 reads SVGAGI. The input for sequencing was CD4+ or CD8+ T cells sorted from blood, taken in a trial of the OX40 agonist ivuxolimab. The rearrangement links TRBV6-5 to TRBJ1-6; tentative D call: TRBD1 (5 bases). The TCR comes from an adult with an advanced solid tumor such as melanoma, head and neck, liver or kidney cancer. CDR3 DNA: TGTGCCAGCAGTTACTCGGAGGGACCGCCCTCACCCCTCCACTTT. Translated: CASSYSEGPPSPLHF.